The subject of this entry is one T cell receptor (beta chain). This sample was taken from a study of blood T cell repertoires in COVID-19. Across the whole study: PBMCs, B-cell-depleted T cells, or T cells provided the cDNA or gDNA that made up the material.

Method: immunoSEQ multiplex PCR; TCRdb's copy keeps in-frame clones and lacks some. Here the sample spans about 71,000 clones, more than 70% being singletons. V dropped 10 bases and J dropped 0 bases, with 12 bases sitting between them. Germline V gives CDR1 MNHEY, CDR2 SVGAGI. The CDR3 extends over 14 amino acids. The clonotype originates from a man aged 45-65 years with active COVID-19. The chain carries TRBV6-5 and TRBJ1-4; TRBD1 is a possible D gene (6 bases). Sequenced sample: peripheral blood. The CDR3 nucleotides are TGTGCCACCCGTAACAGGGCAACTAATGAAAAACTGTTTTTT. It is translated as CATRNRATNEKLFF.